These T cell receptor beta chains were read from a single sample in a study of shared clonotypes between healthy human individuals. Generated by immunoSEQ multiplex PCR, the TCRdb table keeps only in-frame clones and is missing some. The table records 190,000 or so clones, 60% to 75% of them present only once. Sequenced material: memory CD4+ T cells sorted from blood. The receptors shown here come from a man between 25 and 39 years old in good health. The CDR3 runs from the conserved cysteine through the conserved F or W. D genes are given only for firm matches. The size field is filled for only some rows; it gives once, few, many or a size class.

D	V	J	size	CDR3	DNA
.	TRBV11-2	TRBJ2-1	.	CASSLVRGPNYNEQFF	TGTGCCAGCAGCTTAGTAAGGGGACCTAACTACAATGAGCAGTTCTTC
TRBD1	TRBV6-5	TRBJ1-1	.	CASRGQGFFTEAFF	TGTGCCAGCAGGGGACAGGGTTTTTTCACTGAAGCTTTCTTT
.	TRBV30	TRBJ1-1	.	CAWSRQVNTEAFF	TGTGCCTGGAGCCGTCAGGTGAACACTGAAGCTTTCTTT
TRBD1	TRBV6-4	TRBJ2-1	many	CASSEEDRNEQFF	TGTGCCAGCAGTGAAGAGGACAGGAATGAGCAGTTCTTC
.	TRBV6-6	TRBJ2-3	.	CASSPSVRGTQYF	TGTGCCAGCAGTCCTTCGGTCAGAGGTACGCAGTATTTT
.	TRBV28	TRBJ2-5	.	CASSGQASQYF	TGTGCCAGCAGTGGTCAAGCATCCCAGTACTTC
.	TRBV6-5	TRBJ2-7	once	CASRGTLHGDEQYF	TGTGCCAGCAGAGGAACGTTGCATGGGGACGAGCAGTACTTC
.	TRBV5-4	TRBJ2-3	.	CASSLAGFGTDTQYF	TGTGCCAGCAGCTTGGCTGGTTTTGGCACAGATACGCAGTATTTT
.	TRBV15	TRBJ1-2	.	CATSRASSLDYTF	TGTGCCACCAGCAGAGCTTCGAGTCTTGACTACACCTTC
.	TRBV5-1	TRBJ1-3	.	CASSPSGINSGNTIYF	TGCGCCAGCAGCCCCTCCGGGATCAACTCTGGAAACACCATATATTTT
TRBD1	TRBV2	TRBJ1-1	.	CASSKQGTTEAFF	TGTGCCAGCAGTAAACAGGGGACCACTGAAGCTTTCTTT
.	TRBV10-3	TRBJ1-5	few	CATRQDNQPQHF	TGTGCCACCCGACAGGACAATCAGCCCCAGCATTTT
.	TRBV6-5	TRBJ1-2	.	CASSYRTNYGYTF	TGTGCCAGCAGTTACCGGACTAACTATGGCTACACCTTC
TRBD2	TRBV19	TRBJ2-1	.	CASSIAGGLAGGPLSNEQFF	TGTGCCAGTAGTATAGCGGGCGGACTAGCGGGAGGGCCATTGAGCAATGAGCAGTTCTTC
.	TRBV7-8	TRBJ2-7	.	CASSPPSVNEQYF	TGTGCCAGCAGCCCCCCGTCCGTTAACGAGCAGTACTTC
TRBD2	TRBV28	TRBJ2-3	.	CASSLTTSGITDTQYF	TGTGCCAGCAGTTTAACAACTAGCGGGATCACAGATACGCAGTATTTT
.	TRBV6-5	TRBJ2-7	.	CASRIGGPYYEQYF	TGTGCCAGCAGGATAGGGGGGCCCTACTACGAGCAGTACTTC
.	TRBV2	TRBJ1-2	once	CASSPGGVHGGYTF	TGTGCCAGCAGTCCCGGCGGTGTCCACGGGGGCTACACCTTC
TRBD1	TRBV7-9	TRBJ1-1	few	CASSAGQGASTEAFF	TGTGCCAGCAGCGCTGGACAGGGTGCGAGCACTGAAGCTTTCTTT
.	TRBV19	TRBJ2-1	once	CASSIHRDSSYNEQFF	TGTGCCAGTAGTATCCACCGGGATAGCTCCTACAATGAGCAGTTCTTC
.	TRBV7-2	TRBJ2-2	.	CASSLTLASELFF	TGTGCCAGCAGCTTAACATTGGCTTCCGAGCTGTTTTTT
TRBD1	TRBV14	TRBJ2-5	.	CASSQLDRGSETQYF	TGTGCCAGCAGCCAACTCGACAGGGGTAGCGAGACCCAGTACTTC
TRBD2	TRBV9	TRBJ2-1	.	CASSPRPTSGVYNEQFF	TGTGCCAGCAGCCCGCGCCCCACTAGCGGCGTCTACAATGAGCAGTTCTTC
TRBD2	TRBV11-2	TRBJ2-7	.	CASSALRASGPYEQYF	TGTGCCAGCAGCGCCCTGAGGGCTAGCGGGCCCTACGAGCAGTACTTC
.	TRBV5-1	TRBJ1-3	.	CASSLALWGGNTIYF	TGCGCCAGCAGCTTGGCGTTATGGGGAGGAAACACCATATATTTT
.	TRBV5-6	TRBJ1-4	.	CASSFYSATNEKLFF	TGTGCCAGCAGCTTCTACAGCGCAACTAATGAAAAACTGTTTTTT
.	TRBV5-1	TRBJ2-1	few	CASSLVGPHRDEQFF	TGCGCCAGCAGCTTGGTTGGGCCACACAGGGATGAGCAGTTCTTC
TRBD2	TRBV30	TRBJ2-7	.	CAWSIMREPREQYF	TGTGCCTGGAGTATAATGCGGGAGCCCCGCGAGCAGTACTTC
.	TRBV14	TRBJ2-6	once	CASSGYSGANVLTF	TGTGCCAGCAGCGGTTACTCTGGGGCCAACGTCCTGACTTTC
.	TRBV7-3	TRBJ1-5	.	CASSRSGTLNQPQHF	TGTGCCAGCAGCCGGTCTGGGACGTTAAATCAGCCCCAGCATTTT
.	TRBV6-6	TRBJ1-1	.	CASRQRRAFTEAFF	TGTGCCAGTAGGCAGCGTCGGGCGTTTACTGAAGCTTTCTTT
.	TRBV11-2	TRBJ2-1	few	CASSLTPRAEQFF	TGTGCCAGCAGCTTAACCCCCAGGGCTGAGCAGTTCTTC
TRBD2	TRBV10-3	TRBJ2-2	.	CAISESWLAGVNTGELFF	TGTGCCATCAGTGAGTCGTGGCTAGCGGGAGTCAACACCGGGGAGCTGTTTTTT
.	TRBV5-4	TRBJ2-5	.	CASSEQGMGETQYF	TGTGCCAGCAGCGAACAGGGCATGGGGGAGACCCAGTACTTC
.	TRBV14	TRBJ1-3	once	CASSQVGRLKNTIYF	TGTGCCAGCAGCCAAGTCGGACGTTTGAAAAACACCATATATTTT
TRBD1	TRBV4-1	TRBJ2-7	.	CASSQEWQGANYEQYF	TGCGCCAGCAGCCAAGAGTGGCAGGGGGCTAACTACGAGCAGTACTTC
.	TRBV5-1	TRBJ2-7	.	CASSLEGTLSYEQYF	TGCGCCAGCAGCTTGGAAGGGACATTATCCTACGAGCAGTACTTC
TRBD2	TRBV5-4	TRBJ2-7	once	CASSTVAGVNEQYF	TGTGCCAGCAGCACGGTAGCGGGAGTGAACGAGCAGTACTTC
.	TRBV7-6	TRBJ1-1	.	CASSRMRQGTEAFF	TGTGCCAGCAGCCGAATGAGGCAGGGGACTGAAGCTTTCTTT
.	TRBV7-2	TRBJ2-3	.	CASSLTLVDTQYF	TGTGCCAGCAGCTTAACGCTAGTGGATACGCAGTATTTT
TRBD1	TRBV4-3	TRBJ2-3	.	CASSQGLGGQGHTDTQYF	TGCGCCAGCAGCCAAGGCTTGGGGGGACAGGGCCATACAGATACGCAGTATTTT